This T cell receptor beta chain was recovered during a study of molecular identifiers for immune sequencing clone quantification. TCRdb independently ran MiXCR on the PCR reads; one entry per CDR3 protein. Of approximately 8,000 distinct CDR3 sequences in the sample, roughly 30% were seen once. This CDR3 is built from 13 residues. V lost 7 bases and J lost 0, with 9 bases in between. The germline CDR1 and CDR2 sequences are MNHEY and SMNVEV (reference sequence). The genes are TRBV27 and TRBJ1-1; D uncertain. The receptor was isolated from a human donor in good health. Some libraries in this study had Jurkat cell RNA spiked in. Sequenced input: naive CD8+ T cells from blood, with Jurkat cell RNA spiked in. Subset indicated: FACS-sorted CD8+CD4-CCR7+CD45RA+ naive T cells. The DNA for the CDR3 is TGTGCCAGCAAAGACACCATGAACACTGAAGCTTTCTTT. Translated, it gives CASKDTMNTEAFF.